The T cell receptor beta chain under discussion was sequenced for a study of cytomegalovirus exposure and HLA in healthy donors. PCR involved 60 Vbeta and 13 Jbeta primers. Measured with immunoSEQ multiplex PCR; TCRdb has only the in-frame clones, and not every one. This repertoire shows tens of thousands of clones, 79% found once; its top ten account for about 2.5%. Sequences were obtained from PBMCs. This clonotype was obtained from a young man in good health and CMV-seronegative.

The CDR3 region has the DNA TGTGCCAGCAGCTTAGAAATGAGTGGCTACACCTTC. This translates into CASSLEMSGYTF. This chain connects TRBV7-9 to TRBJ1-2; D not certain. This CDR3 region has 12 residues. The germline CDR1 and CDR2 sequences are SEHNR and FQNEAQ (reference sequence). V lost 1 base, J lost 7 bases, and 7 bases lay in between.